This T cell receptor (beta chain) was captured by sequencing in a study of CD8 T cells in Susac syndrome. An amount of RNA that ranged from roughly 0.45 to 1 ug was reverse transcribed with random hexamers. Amplification of TCR beta CDR3 by immunoSEQ multiplex PCR spanned 54 Vbeta and 13 Jbeta. TCRdb re-derived calls from the immunoSEQ multiplex PCR reads in MiXCR, one entry per CDR3 protein. The table includes over 150,000 distinct CDR3 sequences, over 85% detected once. High-throughput TCR beta sequencing covered peripheral CD8+ and CD4+ T cells. This CDR3 has 17 amino acids. Germline CDR1 SEHNR, CDR2 FQNEAQ (reference sequence). Trimming at V came to 3 bases and at J to 1 base, leaving 4 bases not matched to a gene.

This sequence originates from a human donor with multiple sclerosis. Material: CD4+ T cells from PBMCs. This chain links TRBV7-9 with TRBJ2-5, with 14 nucleotides matching TRBD2. In DNA form, the CDR3 reads TGTGCCAGCAGCTTCCGAGGACTAGCGGGGGGCCAAGAGACCCAGTACTTC. This encodes CASSFRGLAGGQETQYF.